This TCR beta chain is from a study of early T cells in non-severe SARS-CoV-2 infection. Across the study: The chains were unpaired, and the sequenced material was bulk RNA from unsorted whole blood. Whole-study findings and limits: Anti-spike CD8 responses were favored by VDJdb matching, which missed private and CD4 specificities.

Attachment of unique molecular identifiers was made to individual cDNA molecules. Using its own MiXCR run on the 5' RACE reads, TCRdb lists one record per CDR3 protein. The data contain 30,000 or so distinct CDR3 sequences, 3.9% of them seen just once; the ten biggest clones take up 7% to 10%. This CDR3 region has 16 residues. Germline V gene lookup returns CDR1 SGHAT and CDR2 FQNNGV. V lost 1 base to trimming and J lost 2 bases; unmatched junction nucleotides: 7. In this sample, this clonotype turned up a few times. What it binds is unknown. The gene calls are TRBV11-2 and TRBJ2-7; TRBD1 aligns across 8 bases. Sequencing was performed on whole blood. This sequence was found in an adult who was a healthcare worker with PCR-confirmed SARS-CoV-2 infection or an uninfected control (not recorded which). Written as DNA, the CDR3 is TGTGCCAGCAGCTTAGCCTCACGGACAGGGACCTACGAGCAGTACTTC. This gives the protein CASSLASRTGTYEQYF.